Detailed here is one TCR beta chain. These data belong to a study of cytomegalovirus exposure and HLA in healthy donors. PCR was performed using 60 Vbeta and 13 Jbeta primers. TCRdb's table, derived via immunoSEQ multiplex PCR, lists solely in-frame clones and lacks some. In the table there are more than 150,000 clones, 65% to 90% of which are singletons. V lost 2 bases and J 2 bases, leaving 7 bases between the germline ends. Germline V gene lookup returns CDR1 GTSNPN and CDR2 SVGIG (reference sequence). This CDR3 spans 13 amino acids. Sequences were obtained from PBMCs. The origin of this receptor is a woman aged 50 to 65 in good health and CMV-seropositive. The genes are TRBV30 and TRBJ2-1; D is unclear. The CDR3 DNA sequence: TGTGCCTGGAGTCCCGTTGCCTACAATGAGCAGTTCTTC. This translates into CAWSPVAYNEQFF. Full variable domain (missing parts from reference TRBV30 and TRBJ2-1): SQTIHQWPATLVQPVGSPLSLECTVEGTSNPNLYWYRQAAGRGLQLLFYSVGIGQISSEVPQNLSASRPQDRQFILSSKKLLLSDSGFYLCAWSPVAYNEQFFGPGTRLTVL.